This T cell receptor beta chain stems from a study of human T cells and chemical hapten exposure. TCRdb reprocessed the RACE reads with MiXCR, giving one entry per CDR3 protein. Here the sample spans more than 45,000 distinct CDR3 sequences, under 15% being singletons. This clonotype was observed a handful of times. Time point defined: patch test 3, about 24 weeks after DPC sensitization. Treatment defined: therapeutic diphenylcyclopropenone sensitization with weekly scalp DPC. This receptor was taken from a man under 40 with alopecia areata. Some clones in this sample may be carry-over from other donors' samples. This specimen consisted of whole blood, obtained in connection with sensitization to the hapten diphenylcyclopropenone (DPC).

The CDR3 protein is CASSPTSEGAGEQYF. CDR3 in DNA: TGTGCCAGCAGTCCGACTTCCGAGGGGGCGGGCGAGCAGTACTTC. The chain carries TRBV6-5 and TRBJ2-7; 7 bases agree with TRBD1. The CDR3 totals 15 residues. J lost 6 bases, V lost 5 bases, and 13 bases had no gene match. The V gene's germline CDR1 is MNHEY and CDR2 SVGAGI.